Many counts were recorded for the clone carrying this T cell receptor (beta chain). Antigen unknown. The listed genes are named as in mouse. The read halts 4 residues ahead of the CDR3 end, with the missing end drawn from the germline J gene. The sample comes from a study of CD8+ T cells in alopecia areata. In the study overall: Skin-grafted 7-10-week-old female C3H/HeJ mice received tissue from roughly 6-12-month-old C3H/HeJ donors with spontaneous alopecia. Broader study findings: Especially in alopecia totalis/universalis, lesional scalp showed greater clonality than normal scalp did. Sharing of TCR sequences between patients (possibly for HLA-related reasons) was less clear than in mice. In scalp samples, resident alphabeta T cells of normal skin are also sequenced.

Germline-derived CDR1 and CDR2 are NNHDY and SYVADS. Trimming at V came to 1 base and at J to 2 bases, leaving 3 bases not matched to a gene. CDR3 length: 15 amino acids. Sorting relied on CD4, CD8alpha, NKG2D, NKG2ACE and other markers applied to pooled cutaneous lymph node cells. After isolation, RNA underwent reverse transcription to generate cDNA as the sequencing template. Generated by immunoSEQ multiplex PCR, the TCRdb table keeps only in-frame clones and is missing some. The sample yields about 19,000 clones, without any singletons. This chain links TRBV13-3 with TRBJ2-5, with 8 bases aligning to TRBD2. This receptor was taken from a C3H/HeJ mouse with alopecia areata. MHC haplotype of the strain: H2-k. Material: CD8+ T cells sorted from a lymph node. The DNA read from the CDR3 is TGTGCCAGCAGTGATCTGGGGGGAGGCCAAGAC. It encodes CASSDLGGGQD. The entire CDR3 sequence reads CASSDLGGGQDTQYF.